What follows is one T cell receptor (beta chain) and its context. Its specificity is not known. Deep was the level at which the assay was run. Authors' processing steps: Without quality scores, immunoSEQ junctional reads could not be filtered like full-length reads. TCRdb keeps only in-frame clones here, not all; method: immunoSEQ multiplex PCR. The DNA was the basis for D and trimming; V, J and clone size are from that table. This sample has some 1,900,000 clones, with approximately 94% found just once. Trimming pared 7 bases from V and 3 bases from J, leaving 15 bases between. Germline V gene lookup returns CDR1 SEHNR and CDR2 FQNEAQ (reference sequence). The CDR3 has 14 residues. The data were taken from a study of shared clonotypes between healthy human individuals. General study findings and limits: Compared with memory subsets, naive subsets generally had larger estimated richness. The study sampled only blood, and tissue repertoires likely differ.

Terminally differentiated effector memory CD45RA+ cells were left out of the naive CD8 fraction, which was CD45RO-negative and positively selected for CCR7. The sequence was collected from a man younger than 35 in good health. Sequencing used naive CD8+ T cells sorted from blood. The chain joins TRBV7-9 to TRBJ2-5; possibly TRBD2 for D (6 bases). CDR3 residues: CASNHFGTEETQYF. As DNA, the CDR3 is TGTGCCAGCAACCATTTTGGGACTGAAGAGACCCAGTACTTC.